What follows describes a single TCR beta chain. The record originates from a study of technical replicates of blood from several donors. TCRdb's table, derived via immunoSEQ multiplex PCR, lists solely in-frame clones and lacks some. Of almost 55,000 clones listed, less than 95% are singletons. Source material: T cells isolated from PBMCs. The receptor's source is a human donor in good health.

The CDR3 nucleotides read TGTGCCAGCAGCTTAGGAGGATTCCTAGGTCCAAGCAATCAGCCCCAGCATTTT. Encoded protein: CASSLGGFLGPSNQPQHF. This chain connects TRBV7-6 to TRBJ1-5; D unresolved. Deletions cut 1 base from V and 1 base from J, with 17 bases between. Germline-derived CDR1 and CDR2 are SGHVS and FNYEAQ. This CDR3 has 18 residues.